A selection of T cell receptor beta chains follows, all from one sample in a study of cytotoxic CD8 clonotypes in ibrutinib-treated CLL. Profiling relied on immunoSEQ multiplex PCR, and the TCRdb table lists in-frame clones only, not all of them. The profile shows 150,000 to 250,000 clones, over 55% of them singletons. The material was PBMCs, obtained after 24 months of ibrutinib treatment. The receptors stem from a human donor with chronic lymphocytic leukemia. Both conserved end residues are part of each CDR3. A D gene is named only where the DNA matches it firmly. Where a row states a size, it is once, few, many or the class of an expanded clone; other rows omit it.

d_call: -; v_call: TRBV7-8; clone_size: few; j_call: TRBJ2-7; cdr3_aa: CASSLEGGRNYEQYF; cdr3_nt: TGTGCCAGCAGCTTAGAAGGCGGCCGAAACTACGAGCAGTACTTC
d_call: -; v_call: TRBV27; clone_size: -; j_call: TRBJ2-1; cdr3_aa: CASRYGTYNEQFF; cdr3_nt: TGTGCCAGCAGGTACGGGACCTACAATGAGCAGTTCTTC
d_call: -; v_call: TRBV19; clone_size: few; j_call: TRBJ1-5; cdr3_aa: CASSIRSTEPQHF; cdr3_nt: TGTGCCAGTAGTATCAGGTCCACGGAGCCCCAGCATTTT
d_call: -; v_call: TRBV12-5; clone_size: once; j_call: TRBJ2-7; cdr3_aa: CASASGKYEQYF; cdr3_nt: TGTGCTAGTGCCTCGGGGAAATACGAGCAGTACTTC
d_call: TRBD1; v_call: TRBV5-1; clone_size: -; j_call: TRBJ1-5; cdr3_aa: CASSPGTGSQPQHF; cdr3_nt: TGCGCCAGCAGCCCCGGGACAGGGAGTCAGCCCCAGCATTTT
d_call: -; v_call: TRBV7-2; clone_size: -; j_call: TRBJ2-5; cdr3_aa: CASRRDQETQYF; cdr3_nt: TGTGCCAGCAGACGGGACCAAGAGACCCAGTACTTC
d_call: -; v_call: TRBV30; clone_size: few; j_call: TRBJ1-2; cdr3_aa: CAWTTEPYGYTF; cdr3_nt: TGTGCCTGGACCACGGAACCCTATGGCTACACCTTC
d_call: -; v_call: TRBV30; clone_size: -; j_call: TRBJ1-3; cdr3_aa: CAWSRLGPSGNTIYF; cdr3_nt: TGTGCCTGGAGTCGGCTGGGGCCCTCTGGAAACACCATATATTTT
d_call: -; v_call: TRBV5-1; clone_size: -; j_call: TRBJ2-3; cdr3_aa: CASSLVQGSDTQYF; cdr3_nt: TGCGCCAGCAGCTTGGTTCAGGGTTCAGATACGCAGTATTTT
d_call: TRBD2; v_call: TRBV5-1; clone_size: -; j_call: TRBJ2-1; cdr3_aa: CASSTSGSYNEQFF; cdr3_nt: TGCGCCAGCAGCACCAGCGGGAGTTACAATGAGCAGTTCTTC
d_call: TRBD2; v_call: TRBV5-1; clone_size: -; j_call: TRBJ2-1; cdr3_aa: CASSPGTSGSISSYNEQFF; cdr3_nt: TGCGCCAGCAGCCCGGGGACTAGCGGGAGCATAAGCTCCTACAATGAGCAGTTCTTC
d_call: -; v_call: TRBV6-1; clone_size: -; j_call: TRBJ2-2; cdr3_aa: CASSAQGQMAGELFF; cdr3_nt: TGTGCCAGCAGTGCCCAGGGCCAGATGGCCGGGGAGCTGTTTTTT
d_call: TRBD2; v_call: TRBV7-8; clone_size: -; j_call: TRBJ2-7; cdr3_aa: CASSLLAGMGYEQYF; cdr3_nt: TGTGCCAGCAGCTTGCTAGCGGGAATGGGCTACGAGCAGTACTTC
d_call: -; v_call: TRBV30; clone_size: -; j_call: TRBJ2-2; cdr3_aa: CAWSWGSTGELFF; cdr3_nt: TGTGCCTGGAGTTGGGGGTCGACCGGGGAGCTGTTTTTT
d_call: TRBD2; v_call: TRBV19; clone_size: few; j_call: TRBJ2-5; cdr3_aa: CASSTPLRLADQETQYF; cdr3_nt: TGTGCCAGTAGTACGCCTCTCCGACTAGCGGACCAAGAGACCCAGTACTTC